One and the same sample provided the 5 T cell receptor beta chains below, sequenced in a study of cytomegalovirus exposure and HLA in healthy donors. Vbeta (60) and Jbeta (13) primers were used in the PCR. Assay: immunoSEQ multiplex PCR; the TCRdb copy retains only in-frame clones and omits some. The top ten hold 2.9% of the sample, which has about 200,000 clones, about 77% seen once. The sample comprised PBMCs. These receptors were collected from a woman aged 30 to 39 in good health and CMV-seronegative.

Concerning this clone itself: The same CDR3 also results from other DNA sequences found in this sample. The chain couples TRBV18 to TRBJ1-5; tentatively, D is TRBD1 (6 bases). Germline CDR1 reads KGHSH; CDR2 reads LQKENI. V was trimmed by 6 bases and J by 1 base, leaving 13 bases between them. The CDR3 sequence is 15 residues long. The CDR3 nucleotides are TGTGCCAGCTCCCCCAGGGGTTTAAGCAATCAGCCCCAGCATTTT. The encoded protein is CASSPRGLSNQPQHF.

This CDR3 reads CASSLGGDRGQGGTGELFF. CDR3 DNA: TGTGCCAGCAGCTTGGGGGGGGACAGGGGGCAAGGAGGCACCGGGGAGCTGTTTTTT. V is TRBV5-4 and J is TRBJ2-2, with 12 bases matching TRBD1. V was clipped by 0 bases and J by 4 bases; unmatched bases: 10. In germline, CDR1 is SGHNT, CDR2 YYREEE (reference sequence). The CDR3 extends over 19 amino acids.

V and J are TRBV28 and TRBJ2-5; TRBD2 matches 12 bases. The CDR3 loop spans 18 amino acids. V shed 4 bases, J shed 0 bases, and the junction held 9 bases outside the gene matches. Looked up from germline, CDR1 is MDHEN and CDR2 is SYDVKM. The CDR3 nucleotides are TGTGCCAGCAGTTCACTAGGACTAGCGGGGAGATACCAAGAGACCCAGTACTTC. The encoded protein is CASSSLGLAGRYQETQYF.

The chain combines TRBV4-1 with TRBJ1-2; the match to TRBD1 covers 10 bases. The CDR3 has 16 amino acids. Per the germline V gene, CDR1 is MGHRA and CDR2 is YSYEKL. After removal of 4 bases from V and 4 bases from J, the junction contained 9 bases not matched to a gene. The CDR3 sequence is CASSPTPGTGAYGYTF. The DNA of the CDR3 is TGCGCCAGCAGCCCCACGCCGGGGACAGGGGCCTATGGCTACACCTTC.

The CDR3 nucleotides are TGTGCCAGCAGTGAGAAAGGGACAGATCTCTATGGCTACACCTTC. Translating it yields CASSEKGTDLYGYTF. V gene TRBV2 combines with J gene TRBJ1-2; 7 nucleotides align to TRBD1. Germline V gives CDR1 SNHLY, CDR2 FYNNEI. Trimming cost V 3 bases and J 4 bases; bases outside gene matches: 8. The CDR3 consists of 15 residues.